These 23 T cell receptor beta chains were sequenced from one sample in a study of cytomegalovirus exposure and HLA in healthy donors. Profiling relied on immunoSEQ multiplex PCR, and the TCRdb table lists in-frame clones only, not all of them. The top ten hold less than 8% of the sample, which has 150,000 or so clones, 90% seen once. Specimen: PBMCs. The receptors come from a woman in her twenties or thirties in good health and CMV-seropositive.

The chain couples TRBV4-1 to TRBJ1-3; the D gene is possibly TRBD1 (6 bases). The ends were cut back, 1 base at V and 0 bases at J, with 13 bases in the middle. Germline V gives CDR1 MGHRA, CDR2 YSYEKL. This CDR3 comprises 17 residues. The CDR3 sequence is CASSQAGTPSSGNTIYF. In nucleotides, the CDR3 is TGCGCCAGCAGCCAAGCCGGGACACCGAGCTCTGGAAACACCATATATTTT.

V usage is TRBV5-1 and J usage is TRBJ2-1; 9 bases fit TRBD2. V lost 6 bases and J lost 2; bases outside the gene matches: 9. The V gene's germline CDR1 is SGHRS and CDR2 YFSETQ. This CDR3 spans 16 amino acids. The CDR3 DNA follows: TGCGCCAGCAACATGGGGCTAGCGGGACCCTACAATGAGCAGTTCTTC. Its protein product is CASNMGLAGPYNEQFF.

The chain is built from TRBV19 and TRBJ1-1; a weak D match, TRBD1 (5 bases). The germline V gene encodes CDR1 LNHDA and CDR2 SQIVND (reference sequence). The V end was cut by 3 bases, the J end by 0 bases, with 8 bases between. This CDR3 contains 14 residues. In DNA, the CDR3 is TGTGCCAGTAGTATCCCAGGGCTGAACACTGAAGCTTTCTTT. It specifies CASSIPGLNTEAFF.

The chain has TRBV5-1 and TRBJ2-7, with a tentative D call TRBD1 (6 bases). This CDR3 comprises 15 residues. In germline, CDR1 is SGHRS, CDR2 YFSETQ. Between the trimmed V and J ends, which lost 3 bases and 7 bases, there was a span of 20 bases. The CDR3 region is CASSWGPGTSAEQYF. For the CDR3, the DNA is TGCGCCAGCAGCTGGGGCCCCGGGACATCTGCGGAGCAGTACTTC.

This rearrangement joins TRBV6-5 to TRBJ1-2, with D unclear. The V gene lost 6 bases and the J gene lost 8 bases, with 10 bases spanning the gap. CDR1 and CDR2 (germline): MNHEY, SVGAGI. CDR3 length: 11 amino acids. This CDR3 reads CASRWLWGYTF. DNA for the CDR3: TGTGCCAGCAGGTGGCTCTGGGGCTACACCTTC.

This chain links TRBV11-2 with TRBJ1-3; TRBD1 matches at 7 bases. This CDR3 has 16 amino acids. Trimming cost V 1 base and J 2 bases; bases outside gene matches: 5. Germline assignment: CDR1 SGHAT and CDR2 FQNNGV. CDR3 nucleotide sequence: TGTGCCAGCAGCTTAGGTCCCGGGACAGCTGGAAACACCATATATTTT. Protein: CASSLGPGTAGNTIYF.

The chain has TRBV7-9 and TRBJ2-5, with D possibly matching TRBD2 (5 bases). CDR1 is SEHNR, CDR2 FQNEAQ, per germline (reference sequence). The CDR3 is made up of 11 amino acids. V gave up 5 bases and J gave up 5 bases, with 6 bases separating them. CDR3 sequence reads: CASSPGETQYF. The CDR3 bases are TGTGCCAGCAGCCCGGGGGAGACCCAGTACTTC. The complete variable domain, with remaining parts taken from reference TRBV7-9 and TRBJ2-5, reads DTGVSQNPRHKITKRGQNVTFRCDPISEHNRLYWYRQTLGQGPEFLTYFQNEAQLEKSRLLSDRFSAERPKGSFSTLEIQRTEQGDSAMYLCASSPGETQYFGPGTRLLVL.

The rearrangement links TRBV4-2 to TRBJ1-1; D unclear. Germline V lookup: CDR1 LGHNA, CDR2 YNFKEQ. V lost 0 bases to trimming and J lost 11 bases, with 16 bases between them. This CDR3 has 14 residues. The CDR3 nucleotides read TGTGCCAGCAGCCAAGAAGGAAGGCAGGTCGTGGCTTTCTTT. Translation: CASSQEGRQVVAFF.

The chain uses TRBV5-1 and TRBJ2-1; 7 positions agree with TRBD1. Germline-derived CDR1 and CDR2 are SGHRS and YFSETQ. The CDR3 runs to 18 residues. Trimming removed 0 bases from V and 0 bases from J; junction bases left unmatched: 9. The CDR3: CASSLEIGTARSYNEQFF. In DNA form, the CDR3 reads TGCGCCAGCAGCTTGGAAATCGGGACAGCACGCTCCTACAATGAGCAGTTCTTC.

The chain couples TRBV28 to TRBJ2-7; 10 positions agree with TRBD2. Losses at the gene ends were 2 bases for V and 5 bases for J; bases not matched to a gene: 15. CDR1 is MDHEN and CDR2 is SYDVKM in the germline V gene. The CDR3 sequence is 18 residues long. CDR3 DNA sequence: TGTGCCAGCAGTTTAGCCAGAGGGCTAGCGGGAGTGTCTGACGAGCAGTACTTC. Amino acid sequence: CASSLARGLAGVSDEQYF. Using reference TRBV28 and TRBJ2-7 for the parts outside the CDR3, the full variable domain is DVKVTQSSRYLVKRTGEKVFLECVQDMDHENMFWYRQDPGLGLRLIYFSYDVKMKEKGDIPEGYSVSREKKERFSLILESASTNQTSMYLCASSLARGLAGVSDEQYFGPGTRLTVT.

CDR3 bases: TGTGCCAGTAGTATCGTTTCGGGGGGGCCCGAGACCCAGTACTTC. It translates to CASSIVSGGPETQYF. V usage is TRBV19 and J usage is TRBJ2-5, with 8 bases that match TRBD2. Germline V gives CDR1 LNHDA, CDR2 SQIVND (reference sequence). The CDR3 consists of 15 residues. V was clipped by 3 bases and J by 5 bases; unmatched bases: 8.

The CDR3: CASSEEGLSYEQYF. The CDR3 bases are TGTGCCAGCAGTGAGGAGGGGCTCTCCTACGAGCAGTACTTC. The chain joins TRBV6-1 to TRBJ2-7, with TRBD2 as a possible D gene (6 bases). The germline V gene encodes CDR1 MNHNS and CDR2 SASEGT. The CDR3 spans 14 residues. Between the trimmed V and J ends, which lost 3 bases and 0 bases, there was a span of 9 bases.

The chain carries TRBV4-1 and TRBJ2-1; 11 bases fit TRBD2. Looked up from germline, CDR1 is MGHRA and CDR2 is YSYEKL. V shed 6 bases, J shed 5 bases, and the junction held 6 bases outside the gene matches. The CDR3 has 15 amino acids. This chain's CDR3 is CASRTTSGVDNEQFF. Written as DNA, the CDR3 is TGCGCCAGCAGAACGACTAGCGGGGTCGACAATGAGCAGTTCTTC.

This clone appeared a single time. This chain uses TRBV27 with TRBJ2-2, with 9 bases lining up with TRBD2. There are 16 residues in the CDR3. The V segment lost 5 bases and the J segment 2 bases; nucleotides outside the gene matches: 6. CDR1 and CDR2 from the germline V gene are MNHEY and SMNVEV (reference sequence). The CDR3 region has the DNA TGTGCCAGCAGTGCCGGACTAGCGCCAAACACCGGGGAGCTGTTTTTT. This translates into CASSAGLAPNTGELFF.

The rearrangement links TRBV27 to TRBJ2-2; perhaps TRBD1 as D (5 bases). Germline V gives CDR1 MNHEY, CDR2 SMNVEV (reference sequence). V was shortened by 6 bases and J by 9 bases, with 14 bases between the two germline ends. This CDR3 spans 13 amino acids. CDR3 nucleotides: TGTGCCAGCAGCCAGGGCCCAGGCCGGGAGCTGTTTTTT. Translation gives CASSQGPGRELFF.

This clone was detected only once. The CDR3 protein is CASSRDRSNEKLFF. The CDR3 DNA reads as TGTGCCAGTAGTCGGGACAGATCAAATGAAAAACTGTTTTTT. The chain carries TRBV19 and TRBJ1-4; TRBD1 matches at 7 bases. Germline V lookup: CDR1 LNHDA, CDR2 SQIVND (reference sequence). Germline trimming cut 5 bases from V and 5 bases from J; bases unmatched to any gene: 5. The CDR3 contains 14 residues. The whole variable domain, remainder taken from reference TRBV19 and TRBJ1-4, is DGGITQSPKYLFRKEGQNVTLSCEQNLNHDAMYWYRQDPGQGLRLIYYSQIVNDFQKGDIAEGYSVSREKKESFPLTVTSAQKNPTAFYLCASSRDRSNEKLFFGSGTQLSVL.

The chain uses TRBV5-4 and TRBJ2-7; 7 bases line up with TRBD2. The CDR3 is 14 amino acids. The ends lost 4 bases at V and 0 bases at J; junction bases unmatched: 4. Germline-derived CDR1 and CDR2 are SGHNT and YYREEE (reference sequence). CDR3 protein: CASSPGGSSYEQYF. The CDR3 coding sequence is TGTGCCAGCAGCCCGGGCGGGAGCTCCTACGAGCAGTACTTC.

The chain has TRBV7-6 and TRBJ2-5; D is unclear. The CDR3 has 13 amino acids. V lost 6 bases and J 3 bases, leaving 11 bases between the germline ends. Germline V gene data show CDR1 as SGHVS and CDR2 as FNYEAQ. The CDR3 loop is CASSPYGEETQYF. For the CDR3, the DNA is TGTGCCAGCAGTCCCTATGGAGAAGAGACCCAGTACTTC. Full variable domain (missing parts from reference TRBV7-6 and TRBJ2-5): GAGVSQSPRYKVTKRGQDVALRCDPISGHVSLYWYRQALGQGPEFLTYFNYEAQQDKSGLPNDRFSAERPEGSISTLTIQRTEQRDSAMYRCASSPYGEETQYFGPGTRLLVL.

The chain links TRBV6-5 to TRBJ2-7, with D possibly being TRBD1 (5 bases). Trimming took 0 bases from V and 4 from J, leaving 13 bases between them. Looked up from germline, CDR1 is MNHEY and CDR2 is SVGAGI. This CDR3 comprises 15 residues. CDR3 protein: CASSYSSTAQYEQYF. For the CDR3, the DNA is TGTGCCAGCAGTTACTCCTCGACAGCCCAGTACGAGCAGTACTTC.

V is TRBV28 and J is TRBJ2-5; 7 nucleotides match TRBD2. The CDR3 consists of 15 residues. J gave up 1 base and V 1 base, and 3 bases lay outside the gene matches. Germline V CDR1 and CDR2: MDHEN, SYDVKM. CDR3 nucleotides: TGTGCCAGCAGTTTATATGGGGGGGGCCAAGAGACCCAGTACTTC. It yields the protein CASSLYGGGQETQYF.

The chain is built from TRBV6-5 and TRBJ2-1; weak D call: TRBD2 (7 bases). The germline V gene has CDR1 MNHEY and CDR2 SVGAGI. V was clipped by 0 bases and J by 8 bases, with 17 bases between them. The CDR3 has 16 amino acids. Here the CDR3 reads CASSYSGGGPGDEQFF. Here the CDR3 DNA reads TGTGCCAGCAGTTACTCAGGGGGGGGGCCTGGTGATGAGCAGTTCTTC.

V is TRBV5-1 and J is TRBJ2-2; 7 bases line up with TRBD1. V dropped 4 bases and J dropped 6; count of bases not matched to a gene: 15. This CDR3 is built from 17 residues. Germline V gene sequence: CDR1 SGHRS, CDR2 YFSETQ. The CDR3 DNA follows: TGCGCCAGCAGCCGGACAGGTGGTTTTTCGGGCTCCGGGGAGCTGTTTTTT. Translation: CASSRTGGFSGSGELFF.

The chain joins TRBV2 to TRBJ1-2; D possibly corresponds to TRBD1 (6 bases). The V gene lost 0 bases and the J gene lost 5 bases, with 13 bases spanning the gap. This CDR3 spans 15 amino acids. The germline CDR1 and CDR2 sequences are SNHLY and FYNNEI. CDR3 sequence (DNA): TGTGCCAGCAGTGAAGCGCGTCAGGGGACATATGGCTACACCTTC. Amino acid sequence: CASSEARQGTYGYTF.